This entry concerns a single T cell receptor beta chain. The protocol was immunoSEQ multiplex PCR, while the TCRdb copy is restricted to in-frame clones and leaves out a portion. Altogether fewer than 700,000 clones are present, roughly 90% being singletons, with the ten largest covering about 0.01%. The data were taken from a study of shared T cell receptors in the human thymus. A further study also used this sample, focusing on human thymus T cells. From that paper: Blood and thymic repertoires both appeared biased in V and J gene usage.

The origin of this receptor is a boy in the first two years of life with a congenital heart defect. Material for sequencing was thymocytes.

The CDR3 region has the DNA TGCGCCAGCAGCCAAGATCTGAAAAGCGGGAGGGAATACAATGAGCAGTTCTTC. Translated: CASSQDLKSGREYNEQFF. The rearrangement uses TRBV4-3 and TRBJ2-1; the match to TRBD2 covers 10 bases. V was pared by 0 bases and J by 4 bases, with 9 bases of the junction left unmatched. Germline V gene data show CDR1 as LGHNA and CDR2 as YSLEER. This CDR3 comprises 18 residues.